Shown below are 8 T cell receptor beta chains from a single sample sequenced in a study of shared clonotypes between healthy human individuals. Produced via immunoSEQ multiplex PCR; TCRdb's table is partial and in-frame only. The repertoire holds some 240,000 clones, with just over 65% as singletons. The sample consisted of memory CD4+ T cells sorted from blood. Specified subset: CD45RA-negative fraction. The receptors here all came from a man younger than 45 in good health.

The chain has TRBV7-8 and TRBJ2-7; D remains unclear. The germline V gene has CDR1 SGHVS and CDR2 FQNEAQ. CDR3 length: 15 residues. V lost 1 base to trimming and J lost 0 bases, with 10 bases between them. The chain's CDR3 is CASSLVAADSYEQYF. DNA of the CDR3: TGTGCCAGCAGCTTAGTGGCGGCCGACTCCTACGAGCAGTACTTC.

This chain's CDR3 is CASSPGTGTGQPQHF. The CDR3, as DNA: TGTGCCAGCAGCCCCGGGACAGGGACGGGCCAGCCCCAGCATTTT. This chain connects TRBV7-8 to TRBJ1-5; 9 bases map to TRBD1. The V segment lost 5 bases and the J segment 7 bases; nucleotides outside the gene matches: 9. The CDR3 runs to 15 residues. Germline V lookup: CDR1 SGHVS, CDR2 FQNEAQ.

This chain links TRBV14 with TRBJ2-7; D is possibly TRBD2 (5 bases). With 4 bases removed from V and 7 bases from J, the gap between germline ends came to 14 bases. Germline V gene sequence: CDR1 SGHDN, CDR2 FVKESK. This CDR3 spans 13 amino acids. CDR3 amino acids: CASSRTLRGEQYF. The CDR3 DNA reads TGTGCCAGCAGCCGGACTCTCCGAGGGGAGCAGTACTTC.

The chain couples TRBV7-8 to TRBJ1-4; no reliable D call. The germline CDR1 and CDR2 sequences are SGHVS and FQNEAQ. This CDR3 comprises 17 residues. Trimming took off 1 base at V and 0 bases at J, with 12 bases between the two ends. The CDR3 reads CASSLGPVTATNEKLFF. The CDR3 nucleotides are TGTGCCAGCAGCTTAGGGCCTGTTACTGCAACTAATGAAAAACTGTTTTTT. Variable domain in full (rest from reference TRBV7-8 and TRBJ1-4): GAGVSQSPRYKVAKRGQDVALRCDPISGHVSLFWYQQALGQGPEFLTYFQNEAQLDKSGLPSDRFFAERPEGSVSTLKIQRTQQEDSAVYLCASSLGPVTATNEKLFFGSGTQLSVL.

There are a few counts of this clone. The V and J genes are TRBV6-1 and TRBJ1-1; D gene ambiguous. CDR3 length: 15 amino acids. Trimming stripped 3 bases from V and 1 base from J, with 12 bases between. Germline CDR1 MNHNS, CDR2 SASEGT. DNA for the CDR3: TGTGCCAGCAGTGAGGATAGTCAGAAGAACACTGAAGCTTTCTTT. Amino acid sequence: CASSEDSQKNTEAFF.

The chain links TRBV14 to TRBJ1-1; 7 positions agree with TRBD1. The CDR3 has 13 residues. V lost 4 bases, J lost 5 bases, and 4 bases stayed unmatched. Looked up from germline, CDR1 is SGHDN and CDR2 is FVKESK. The CDR3 region has the DNA TGTGCCAGCAGCCTCGACAGGGAAACTGAAGCTTTCTTT. This translates into CASSLDRETEAFF.

The rearrangement joins TRBV4-1 to TRBJ2-3, with 7 bases aligning to TRBD2. With 1 base clipped from V and 4 bases from J, the junction kept 5 bases outside the gene matches. Germline V CDR1 and CDR2: MGHRA, YSYEKL. This CDR3 has 15 residues. CDR3 sequence (DNA): TGCGCCAGCAGCCAAGTTCCGGGAGGTTCAGATACGCAGTATTTT. Protein: CASSQVPGGSDTQYF.

This chain joins TRBV25-1 and TRBJ2-1; 9 positions agree with TRBD2. Germline V CDR1 and CDR2: MGHDK, SYGVNS. V was clipped by 5 bases and J by 7 bases; unmatched bases: 6. The CDR3 covers 14 residues. CDR3 sequence reads: CASSHSGSINEQFF. For the CDR3, the DNA is TGTGCCAGCAGTCATAGCGGGAGTATAAATGAGCAGTTCTTC. The full variable domain, with the rest looked up from reference TRBV25-1 and TRBJ2-1, is EADIYQTPRYLVIGTGKKITLECSQTMGHDKMYWYQQDPGMELHLIHYSYGVNSTEKGDLSSESTVSRIRTEHFPLTLESARPSHTSQYLCASSHSGSINEQFFGPGTRLTVL.